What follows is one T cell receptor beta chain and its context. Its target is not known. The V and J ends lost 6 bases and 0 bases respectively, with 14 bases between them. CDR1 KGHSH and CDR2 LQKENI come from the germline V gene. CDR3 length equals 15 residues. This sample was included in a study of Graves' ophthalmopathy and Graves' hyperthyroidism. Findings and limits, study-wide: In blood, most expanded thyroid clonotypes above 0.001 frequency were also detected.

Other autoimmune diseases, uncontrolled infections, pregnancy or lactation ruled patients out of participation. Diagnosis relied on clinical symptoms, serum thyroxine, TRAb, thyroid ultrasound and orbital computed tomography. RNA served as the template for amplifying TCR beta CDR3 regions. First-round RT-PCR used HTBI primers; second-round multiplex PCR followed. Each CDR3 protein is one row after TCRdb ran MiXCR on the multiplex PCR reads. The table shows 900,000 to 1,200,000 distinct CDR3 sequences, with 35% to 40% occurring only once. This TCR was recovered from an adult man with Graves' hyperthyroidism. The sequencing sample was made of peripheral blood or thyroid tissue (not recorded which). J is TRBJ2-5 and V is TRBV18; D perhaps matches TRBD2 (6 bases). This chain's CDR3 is CASSPRGTYQETQYF. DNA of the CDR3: TGTGCCAGCTCTCCCCGGGGGACCTACCAAGAGACCCAGTACTTC.